This T cell receptor beta chain was found in a study of response to subunit inactivated influenza vaccine. This CDR3 is 13 amino acids long. In germline, CDR1 is KGHSH, CDR2 LQKENI. V was pared by 3 bases and J by 3 bases, with 9 bases between. TCRdb processed the RT-PCR reads anew with MiXCR; each CDR3 protein has one entry. The sample yields more than 150,000 distinct CDR3 sequences, about 9% seen once. This clonotype was counted only a few times. Its antigen is unidentified. Findings and caveats of the study: A suggestion made by the authors is that each seasonal influenza vaccination recruits few new T cells.

The TCR comes from a man in his forties or fifties who received an inactivated influenza vaccine. This material consisted of non-naive T cells sorted from PBMCs, taken on the day of vaccination. This sequence joins TRBV18 and TRBJ2-7, with D maybe TRBD1 (5 bases). CDR3 DNA: TGTGCCAGCTCACCTCGGCAGGGCTACGAGCAGTACTTC. It yields the protein CASSPRQGYEQYF.